This T cell receptor (beta chain) was identified during a study of T cells in localized non-small cell lung cancer (dated by TCRdb to 2019 to 2021). Turning to the overall study: The study examined T cell repertoires in a few hundred patients with early-stage NSCLC and compared tumors with uninvolved tumor-adjacent lungs. The cohort was made up of roughly 250 treatment-naive NSCLC patients whose localized lung tumors had been resected. Of the NSCLC patients, over 120 were male and roughly 100 were female, and the mean age was approximately 66 years.

This clone was recorded only once. Its antigen is unknown. No base qualities exist here, and no much larger clone lies one base off it. Points the paper makes about the study in general: Because multi-region sequencing of the tumors was not done, intratumor heterogeneity could not be ruled out. The highest T cell clonality was observed in uninvolved tumor-adjacent lung, where clonality exceeded that of tumor, suggesting that antigenic responses were more focused in uninvolved tumor-adjacent lung. A median of approximately 62 of the top 100 tumor clones turned up in the paired uninvolved adjacent lung, and 25 to 35 of those clones also ranked among the top 100 of that same adjacent lung. Higher T cell density in blood was associated with longer overall survival, whereas higher clonality in adjacent lung was associated with shorter survival. Because of the exploratory design, TCR variables were selected using unadjusted p-values without false-discovery rate correction.

At diagnosis, peripheral blood, uninvolved tumor-adjacent lung and tumor were collected and stored as a combination of fresh-frozen and FFPE material. For TCR repertoire profiling, the blood samples were analyzed as peripheral blood mononuclear cells. The CDR3, from cysteine to phenylalanine, totals 10 residues. Just the 30-base CDR3 DNA is kept, in frame starting at base 1. Reading the germline V gene gives CDR1 MNHNS and CDR2 SASEGT. Deletion took 5 bases off V and 3 bases off J, with a span of 2 bases between the germline ends. TCR beta CDR3 regions were sequenced from DNA using the immunoSEQ Assay. Turning to the authors' computational methods: To compute T cell density, TCR beta template counts were normalized to usable DNA, which was estimated by amplifying housekeeping genes. Using the preseqR package, richness was estimated by extrapolating to 120,000 templates for tissue samples and 400,000 templates for PBMC samples. Clonality was calculated as one minus Pielou's evenness. Differential abundance testing on productive amino-acid clonotypes, with a minimum total count of 5 and an alpha of 0.1, was used to identify tissue-enriched TCRs. The Jaccard Index and the Morisita Overlap Index were used to quantify repertoire overlap between compartments. GLIPH grouped TCR beta CDR3s together with public tetramer-defined viral CDR3s, and a viral motif had to include at least three viral sequences and show V-gene enrichment. Drawn from immuneACCESS, this table holds only the in-frame rearrangements with V and J called that TCRdb kept. Clones are partly lost; checked studies trace under half to an unresolved V gene and leave the rest unexplained. V, J and clone size are taken as reported in that table, and D and trimming were inferred from the DNA itself. For this sample the table gives about 54,000 clones, of which about 80% were detected only once. The ten biggest clones cover nearly 20% of the sample.

The chain was built from TRBV6-1 and TRBJ2-7, with an unclear D gene assignment. Sequencing used peripheral blood, obtained before any cancer treatment. This clonotype was sampled from a female donor at least 60 years old with stage II squamous cell lung carcinoma. The DNA is as follows: TGTGCCAGCAGTCACTACGAGCAGTACTTC. Its protein reads: CASSHYEQYF.